One and the same sample provided the 6 T cell receptor beta chains below, sequenced in a study of cytomegalovirus exposure and HLA in healthy donors. In the PCR, 60 Vbeta and 13 Jbeta primers were used. TCRdb keeps only in-frame clones here, not all; method: immunoSEQ multiplex PCR. The table shows 95,000 to 100,000 clones, with approximately 80% occurring only once. The sequencing input was PBMCs. Source of these receptors: a female donor in good health and CMV-seronegative.

The rearrangement links TRBV7-3 to TRBJ1-6; the match to TRBD1 covers 10 bases. After removal of 1 base from V and 10 bases from J, the junction contained 4 bases not matched to a gene. CDR3 length: 15 amino acids. The germline V gene has CDR1 SGHTA and CDR2 FQGTGA. The CDR3 DNA reads as TGTGCCAGCAGCTTAAGGGGACAGGGGACATCACCCCTCCACTTT. This sequence encodes CASSLRGQGTSPLHF.

V is TRBV29-1 and J is TRBJ2-1, with D tentatively TRBD2 (5 bases). The V gene lost 7 bases and the J gene lost 3 bases, with 16 bases spanning the gap. Looked up from germline, CDR1 is SQVTM and CDR2 is ANQGSEA. This CDR3 region has 14 residues. CDR3 region: CSAPVRTDYNEQFF. The CDR3 DNA is TGCAGCGCCCCCGTCCGGACTGACTACAATGAGCAGTTCTTC.

The rearrangement uses TRBV7-2 and TRBJ2-4, with D possibly being TRBD2 (6 bases). V was trimmed by 4 bases and J by 0 bases, leaving 7 bases between them. The CDR3 runs 14 residues. Looked up from germline, CDR1 is SGHTA and CDR2 is FQGNSA. CDR3 sequence (DNA): TGTGCCAGCAGCTCGGGACTAGCCAAAAACATTCAGTACTTC. Translated, it gives CASSSGLAKNIQYF.

The chain carries TRBV7-9 and TRBJ1-1, with unresolved D. Deletions cut 1 base from V and 1 base from J, with 7 bases between. CDR3 length equals 14 residues. The V gene's germline CDR1 is SEHNR and CDR2 FQNEAQ (reference sequence). DNA of the CDR3: TGTGCCAGCAGCTTAGGAGGCAGGAACACTGAAGCTTTCTTT. Its translation is CASSLGGRNTEAFF.

The chain joins TRBV19 to TRBJ1-1; D unresolved. The CDR3 totals 15 residues. V gave up 3 bases and J gave up 5 bases, with 16 bases separating them. Per germline, CDR1 LNHDA and CDR2 SQIVND (reference sequence). This CDR3 is CASSIGVAAGTEAFF. DNA of the CDR3: TGTGCCAGTAGTATCGGGGTCGCGGCGGGGACTGAAGCTTTCTTT.

V and J are TRBV27 and TRBJ2-1, with 8 bases lining up with TRBD1. CDR1 and CDR2 (germline): MNHEY, SMNVEV (reference sequence). The CDR3 covers 16 residues. Losses at the gene ends were 5 bases for V and 4 bases for J; bases not matched to a gene: 10. CDR3 loop: CASSPTGGWGYNEQFF. In DNA, the CDR3 is TGTGCCAGCAGTCCTACAGGGGGTTGGGGATACAATGAGCAGTTCTTC.